The 21 T cell receptor beta chains in this list originate from one sample, sequenced in a study of T cell changes during pregnancy in multiple sclerosis (dated by TCRdb to about 2019). Receptor libraries were prepared by the immunoSEQ multiplex PCR assay. Sourced from immuneACCESS, this table was stored by TCRdb with only in-frame sequences that have V and J called. A share of the clones is absent; for the studies checked, an unresolved V gene accounts for under half, and the remainder has no known explanation. Counted in this sample were roughly 49,000 clones; 80% to 95% of them appeared once. Around 0.25% of the sample goes to the ten largest clones. Here the sequenced sample was CD4+ T cells from peripheral blood mononuclear cells, taken in the second trimester of pregnancy. The receptors here all came from a female donor with multiple sclerosis, enrolled in a pregnancy study.

This rearrangement joins TRBV2 to TRBJ2-2; 8 nucleotides align to TRBD1. The germline V gene has CDR1 SNHLY and CDR2 FYNNEI. V lost 2 bases to trimming and J lost 7 bases; unmatched junction nucleotides: 6. The CDR3 has 15 amino acids. CDR3 coding DNA: TGTGCCAGCAGTGAATCGCAGGGGGCAAACGGGGAGCTGTTTTTT. Encoded protein: CASSESQGANGELFF.

This clone has just one count. The chain combines TRBV19 with TRBJ1-6; D unclear. Germline V gene lookup returns CDR1 LNHDA and CDR2 SQIVND (reference sequence). V lost 5 bases and J lost 0, with 11 bases in between. This CDR3 is 16 amino acids long. In DNA, the CDR3 is TGTGCCAGTAGTTTCAGGCAAAGCTCCTATAATTCACCCCTCCACTTT. This codes for CASSFRQSSYNSPLHF.

This chain connects TRBV6-6 to TRBJ1-1; 10 nucleotides align to TRBD1. J gave up 5 bases and V 5 bases, and 2 bases lay outside the gene matches. This CDR3 comprises 13 residues. The germline CDR1 and CDR2 sequences are MNHNY and SVGAGI (reference sequence). The CDR3 spells CASSRDRGTEAFF. As DNA, the CDR3 is TGTGCCAGCAGTAGGGACAGGGGTACTGAAGCTTTCTTT.

The V and J genes are TRBV6-1 and TRBJ1-2; D is perhaps TRBD1 (5 bases). Per the germline V gene, CDR1 is MNHNS and CDR2 is SASEGT. V was cut by 6 bases and J by 3 bases, with 17 bases left in between. The CDR3 has 15 amino acids. The DNA of the CDR3 is TGTGCCAGCAGGATCCCTCCGGACACCTACTATGGCTACACCTTC. Encoded protein: CASRIPPDTYYGYTF.

V gene TRBV30 combines with J gene TRBJ1-2; D is unclear. The CDR3 has 12 residues. Trimming removed 2 bases from V and 3 bases from J, with 7 bases in between. Germline V gene sequence: CDR1 GTSNPN, CDR2 SVGIG (reference sequence). CDR3 sequence (DNA): TGTGCCTGGAGTTTCCGGGACTATGGCTACACCTTC. This sequence encodes CAWSFRDYGYTF. The full variable domain, its missing parts supplied by reference TRBV30 and TRBJ1-2, is SQTIHQWPATLVQPVGSPLSLECTVEGTSNPNLYWYRQAAGRGLQLLFYSVGIGQISSEVPQNLSASRPQDRQFILSSKKLLLSDSGFYLCAWSFRDYGYTFGSGTRLTVV.

Concerning this clone itself: One end of the junction does not line up with germline, which may come from a read error. The chain joins TRBV20-1 to TRBJ2-3; D may be TRBD2 (5 bases). The CDR3 has 11 residues. Germline assignment: CDR1 DFQATT and CDR2 SNEGSKA (reference sequence). The CDR3 here is CSARAGDKQYF. DNA of the CDR3: TGCAGTGCTAGGGCGGGTGATAAGCAGTATTTT.

The chain employs TRBV20-1 and TRBJ1-2, with D possibly being TRBD1 (5 bases). Germline loops: CDR1 DFQATT, CDR2 SNEGSKA (reference sequence). This CDR3 has 11 amino acids. The CDR3 is CGRWGVDGYTF. Written as DNA, the CDR3 is TGCGGAAGGTGGGGGGTCGATGGCTACACCTTC.

The rearrangement joins TRBV5-6 to TRBJ1-1; D ambiguous. This CDR3 has 13 residues. The ends were cut back, 4 bases at V and 2 bases at J, with 9 bases in the middle. Looked up from germline, CDR1 is SGHDT and CDR2 is YYEEEE. CDR3 in DNA: TGTGCCAGCAGCCTCCAGTCCAACACTGAAGCTTTCTTT. Its translation is CASSLQSNTEAFF. The whole variable domain, remainder taken from reference TRBV5-6 and TRBJ1-1, is DAGVTQSPTHLIKTRGQQVTLRCSPKSGHDTVSWYQQALGQGPQFIFQYYEEEERQRGNFPDRFSGHQFPNYSSELNVNALLLGDSALYLCASSLQSNTEAFFGQGTRLTVV.

The chain recombines TRBV10-3 with TRBJ2-3; 7 bases line up with TRBD1. The CDR3 is 15 amino acids. The ends lost 4 bases at V and 4 bases at J; junction bases unmatched: 8. The germline CDR1 and CDR2 sequences are ENHRY and SYGVKD. The CDR3 region has the DNA TGTGCCATCAGTGCGCAGGGGGTAGGAGCAGATACGCAGTATTTT. Its protein is CAISAQGVGADTQYF.

The chain carries TRBV7-3 and TRBJ1-4; D unclear. From germline, CDR1 is SGHTA and CDR2 FQGTGA. The V end lost 2 bases, the J end lost 7 bases, and 8 bases lay between the germline ends. CDR3 length equals 13 residues. As DNA, the CDR3 is TGTGCCAGCAGCTTAGTTCCGGGTGAAAAACTGTTTTTT. Its translation: CASSLVPGEKLFF.

This chain connects TRBV27 to TRBJ2-7; 8 bases align to TRBD1. The CDR3 totals 14 residues. The germline V gene encodes CDR1 MNHEY and CDR2 SMNVEV (reference sequence). The V gene end was trimmed by 0 bases and the J gene end by 6 bases; junction bases not matched to a gene: 4. CDR3 DNA: TGTGCCAGCAGTTTATCGACAGGGGAGCGCGAGCAGTACTTC. Its translation: CASSLSTGEREQYF.

This chain joins TRBV6-5 and TRBJ2-1, with 10 bases fitting TRBD1. J lost 7 bases, V lost 5 bases, and 5 bases had no gene match. The CDR3 covers 14 residues. The germline CDR1 and CDR2 sequences are MNHEY and SVGAGI. CDR3 sequence (DNA): TGTGCCAGCAGTAGGCGACAGGGGGCAAATGAGCAGTTCTTC. It specifies CASSRRQGANEQFF.

This chain connects TRBV18 to TRBJ1-5, with 9 bases aligning to TRBD1. The CDR3 totals 14 residues. The J segment lost 6 bases and the V segment lost 3 bases, leaving 3 bases of the junction unmatched. Germline V gene data show CDR1 as KGHSH and CDR2 as LQKENI. The DNA of the CDR3 is TGTGCCAGCTCACCGGGGACAGGGTCTCAGCCCCAGCATTTT. Its translation is CASSPGTGSQPQHF.

This sequence joins TRBV7-9 and TRBJ1-1; unclear D gene. The ends were cut back, 1 base at V and 12 bases at J, with 12 bases in the middle. This CDR3 comprises 12 residues. Germline values: CDR1 SEHNR, CDR2 FQNEAQ (reference sequence). The CDR3 nucleotides are TGTGCCAGCAGCTTAGATAGCCGGGTATCTTTCTTT. This encodes CASSLDSRVSFF.

The table lists this clone with a count of one. This chain's CDR3 is CASGLTLKSGGQGKDTGELFF. For the CDR3, the DNA is TGTGCTAGTGGTTTGACCCTAAAGTCGGGGGGGCAGGGGAAGGACACCGGGGAGCTGTTTTTT. This chain joins TRBV12-5 and TRBJ2-2; 8 nucleotides align to TRBD2. The J segment lost 3 bases and the V segment lost 2 bases, leaving 20 bases of the junction unmatched. The CDR3 has 21 residues. Germline CDR1 and CDR2: LGHNT and FRNRAP.

This clone showed up just once. The J gene is TRBJ1-5, the V gene TRBV27; D gene uncertain. With 6 bases removed from V and 8 bases from J, the gap between germline ends came to 17 bases. CDR1 MNHEY and CDR2 SMNVEV come from the germline V gene (reference sequence). The CDR3 runs to 14 residues. DNA of the CDR3: TGTGCCAGCAGCCGAAAGGACGGGGAAAAGCCCCAGCATTTT. Protein sequence: CASSRKDGEKPQHF.

This chain uses TRBV11-2 with TRBJ2-1; TRBD2 agrees at 7 bases. Trimming at V came to 3 bases and at J to 7 bases, leaving 3 bases not matched to a gene. Germline V gene lookup returns CDR1 SGHAT and CDR2 FQNNGV. CDR3 length: 13 residues. CDR3 loop: CASSFERGNEQFF. The CDR3 bases are TGTGCCAGCAGCTTCGAGCGGGGTAATGAGCAGTTCTTC.

The chain couples TRBV4-1 to TRBJ2-2; D may be TRBD1 (6 bases). V was trimmed by 1 base and J by 5 bases, leaving 14 bases between them. CDR1 is MGHRA, CDR2 YSYEKL, per germline. There are 16 residues in the CDR3. For the CDR3, the DNA is TGCGCCAGCAGCCAAGTTCCACTAGGGGGAACCGGGGAGCTGTTTTTT. Translating gives CASSQVPLGGTGELFF.

This chain uses TRBV30 with TRBJ2-5; no clear D. The CDR3 has 14 amino acids. Germline loops: CDR1 GTSNPN, CDR2 SVGIG (reference sequence). Trimming stripped 4 bases from V and 5 bases from J, with 17 bases between. The CDR3 here is CAWNSGSSPETQYF. In nucleotides, the CDR3 is TGTGCCTGGAATTCCGGGTCTTCTCCGGAGACCCAGTACTTC.

The J gene is TRBJ2-3, the V gene TRBV19, with 10 bases identical to TRBD2. With V trimmed by 2 bases and J by 0 bases, 8 bases remained unmatched. CDR3 length: 18 residues. Germline V lookup: CDR1 LNHDA, CDR2 SQIVND (reference sequence). This CDR3 reads CASSIKRTSGTSTDTQYF. The CDR3 coding sequence is TGTGCCAGTAGTATAAAGCGGACTAGCGGAACTAGCACAGATACGCAGTATTTT. Filled out from reference TRBV19 and TRBJ2-3, the complete variable domain reads DGGITQSPKYLFRKEGQNVTLSCEQNLNHDAMYWYRQDPGQGLRLIYYSQIVNDFQKGDIAEGYSVSREKKESFPLTVTSAQKNPTAFYLCASSIKRTSGTSTDTQYFGPGTRLTVL.

CDR3: CASSQESLVHLKFF. CDR3 nucleotide sequence: TGCGCCAGCAGCCAAGAGAGTTTAGTCCACTTAAAGTTCTTC. The J gene is TRBJ2-1, the V gene TRBV4-1; D uncertain. This CDR3 contains 14 residues. Trimming pared 0 bases from V and 14 bases from J, leaving 17 bases between. The germline V gene has CDR1 MGHRA and CDR2 YSYEKL.